Shown below are 4 T cell receptor beta chains from a single sample sequenced in a study of blood T cell repertoires in COVID-19 (dated by TCRdb to about 2020). The library was prepared using the immunoSEQ multiplex PCR assay. Sourced from immuneACCESS, this table was stored by TCRdb with only in-frame sequences that have V and J called. A share of the clones is absent; for the studies checked, an unresolved V gene accounts for under half, and the remainder has no known explanation. Present in this sample are a few hundred thousand clones, 87% of which were seen just once. The top ten hold about 2% of the sample. The source material was peripheral blood. These receptors were taken from a man in his late teens or twenties with active or convalescent COVID-19.

This rearrangement joins TRBV6-5 to TRBJ2-2; 8 positions agree with TRBD2. This CDR3 has 14 residues. The V segment lost 6 bases and the J segment 6 bases; nucleotides outside the gene matches: 6. Germline CDR1 is MNHEY and CDR2 is SVGAGI. CDR3 sequence: CASRLGAGAGELFF. The CDR3 nucleotides read TGTGCCAGCAGGCTTGGAGCGGGAGCCGGGGAGCTGTTTTTT.

V is TRBV19 and J is TRBJ2-7; weak D call: TRBD1 (5 bases). There are 13 residues in the CDR3. Trimming removed 5 bases at V and 9 bases at J, with 17 bases between. The V gene's germline CDR1 is LNHDA and CDR2 SQIVND (reference sequence). DNA of the CDR3: TGTGCCAGTAGTGCCCCCCGGTTGCAGGGGCAGTACTTC. Translation gives CASSAPRLQGQYF.

The V gene is TRBV2, the J gene TRBJ1-1, with TRBD1 as a possible D gene (5 bases). Germline V gene data show CDR1 as SNHLY and CDR2 as FYNNEI. The CDR3 is 13 amino acids. V dropped 5 bases and J dropped 3 bases, with 10 bases sitting between them. The CDR3 region has the DNA TGTGCCAGCAGTACTTTCAGGGACACTGAAGCTTTCTTT. Translating gives CASSTFRDTEAFF.

V and J are TRBV2 and TRBJ2-7; D ambiguous. The CDR3 length is 12 residues. Germline CDR1 and CDR2: SNHLY and FYNNEI. The V gene lost 1 base and the J gene lost 6 bases, with 7 bases spanning the gap. The CDR3 DNA follows: TGTGCCAGCAGTGAAGTTGCCGGCGAGCAGTACTTC. Translating gives CASSEVAGEQYF. Supplemented by reference TRBV2 and TRBJ2-7, the full variable domain reads EPEVTQTPSHQVTQMGQEVILRCVPISNHLYFYWYRQILGQKVEFLVSFYNNEISEKSEIFDDQFSVERPDGSNFTLKIRSTKLEDSAMYFCASSEVAGEQYFGPGTRLTVT.